A single sample is the source of the 14 T cell receptor beta chains below, sequenced in a study of cytomegalovirus exposure and HLA in healthy donors. PCR used 60 Vbeta primers and 13 Jbeta primers. Sequencing used immunoSEQ multiplex PCR; TCRdb keeps in-frame clones, though not all of them. The repertoire consists of approximately 73,000 clones, with over 55% occurring once and the leading ten covering about 5.7%. Sequenced: PBMCs. These receptors were collected from a man aged 30-40 years in good health and CMV-seropositive.

The table lists this clone with a count of one. The chain employs TRBV4-2 and TRBJ2-1; the match to TRBD2 covers 10 bases. V lost 2 bases and J lost 10; bases outside the gene matches: 11. CDR1 LGHNA and CDR2 YNFKEQ come from the germline V gene. The CDR3 loop spans 16 amino acids. In DNA, the CDR3 is TGTGCCAGCAGCCAATCCGTTTGGCTAGCGGGAGAAGAGCAGTTCTTC. This encodes CASSQSVWLAGEEQFF.

A few counts support this clone. This sequence joins TRBV18 and TRBJ2-2, with 12 nucleotides matching TRBD2. The CDR3 covers 17 residues. Germline CDR1 is KGHSH and CDR2 is LQKENI. V was clipped by 0 bases and J by 4 bases; unmatched bases: 3. CDR3 sequence reads: CASSPPTSGSSTGELFF. The DNA of the CDR3 is TGTGCCAGCTCACCACCGACTAGCGGGAGCAGCACCGGGGAGCTGTTTTTT.

V gene TRBV9 combines with J gene TRBJ1-6; TRBD1 is a possible D gene (5 bases). The CDR3 sequence is 12 residues long. V lost 5 bases and J lost 10, with 10 bases in between. Germline CDR1 SGDLS, CDR2 YYNGEE. In DNA form, the CDR3 reads TGTGCCAGCAGTGCCTCAGGGTCACCCCTCCACTTT. This gives the protein CASSASGSPLHF.

V and J are TRBV7-2 and TRBJ2-7; 9 bases align to TRBD2. Looked up from germline, CDR1 is SGHTA and CDR2 is FQGNSA. The CDR3 is 12 residues long. V was pared by 3 bases and J by 9 bases, with 3 bases of the junction left unmatched. The CDR3 loop reads CASSFGTSMQYF. CDR3 DNA: TGTGCCAGCAGCTTTGGGACTAGCATGCAGTACTTC.

This CDR3 is CASSQNPSGMDTQYF. For the CDR3, the DNA is TGTGCCAGCTCACAAAACCCTAGCGGGATGGATACGCAGTATTTT. The V call is TRBV18, the J call TRBJ2-3; 9 bases map to TRBD2. The CDR3 runs 15 residues. Per the germline V gene, CDR1 is KGHSH and CDR2 is LQKENI. The J segment lost 6 bases and the V segment lost 4 bases, leaving 8 bases of the junction unmatched.

The chain combines TRBV4-1 with TRBJ2-2, with 8 bases lining up with TRBD1. The CDR3 is 20 amino acids. CDR1 and CDR2 (germline): MGHRA, YSYEKL. V lost 4 bases, J lost 6 bases, and 22 bases stayed unmatched. The CDR3 sequence is CASSPWPPRGQGARAGELFF. In DNA form, the CDR3 reads TGCGCCAGCAGCCCGTGGCCACCGAGGGGTCAGGGGGCGCGGGCCGGGGAGCTGTTTTTT.

V gene TRBV5-6 combines with J gene TRBJ2-7; the match to TRBD1 covers 8 bases. V lost 0 bases, J lost 1 base, and 6 bases stayed unmatched. The CDR3 is made up of 16 amino acids. Germline-derived CDR1 and CDR2 are SGHDT and YYEEEE. CDR3 coding DNA: TGTGCCAGCAGCTTGGTAGGGCAGGGGGCATCCTACGAGCAGTACTTC. Amino acids: CASSLVGQGASYEQYF.

The chain carries TRBV6-5 and TRBJ2-5, with D possibly matching TRBD2 (6 bases). The DNA end lines up better with TRBJ2-7; the J call may be wrong. This CDR3 comprises 14 residues. CDR1 and CDR2 (germline): MNHEY, SVGAGI. CDR3 bases: TGTGCCAGCGATAGCCTAGCGCCTGCCTACGAGCAGTACTTC. It translates to CASDSLAPAYEQYF.

The rearrangement joins TRBV7-2 to TRBJ2-2; D may be TRBD2 (6 bases). This CDR3 comprises 15 residues. CDR1 is SGHTA and CDR2 is FQGNSA in the germline V gene. V was trimmed by 5 bases and J by 0 bases, leaving 10 bases between them. The CDR3 sequence is CASSRGTSNTGELFF. The CDR3, as DNA: TGTGCCAGCAGCCGCGGGACTTCGAACACCGGGGAGCTGTTTTTT.

The rearrangement uses TRBV28 and TRBJ2-5, with 14 bases that match TRBD2. The CDR3 runs 17 residues. The V and J ends lost 11 bases and 4 bases, in that order; junction bases with no gene match: 15. The germline gives CDR1 MDHEN, CDR2 SYDVKM. The chain's CDR3 is CASGGGTSGSGLETQYF. Here the CDR3 DNA reads TGTGCCTCAGGTGGGGGGACTAGCGGGAGCGGTTTAGAGACCCAGTACTTC.

The chain is built from TRBV14 and TRBJ2-5; D is possibly TRBD2 (6 bases). The length of the CDR3 is 14 residues. Germline V lookup: CDR1 SGHDN, CDR2 FVKESK. The V gene lost 2 bases and the J gene lost 2 bases, with 9 bases spanning the gap. The CDR3 nucleotides read TGTGCCAGCAGCCAAACAGCGGGTCAAGAGACCCAGTACTTC. Protein sequence: CASSQTAGQETQYF.

This clone was seen a handful of times. The J gene is TRBJ1-2, the V gene TRBV28; a weak D match, TRBD1 (6 bases). The CDR3 contains 12 residues. Germline values: CDR1 MDHEN, CDR2 SYDVKM. Trimming left V 4 bases short and J 5 bases short, with 8 bases between. CDR3 sequence (DNA): TGTGCCAGCAGTTATCAGGGGTATGGCTACACCTTC. Its translation: CASSYQGYGYTF.

The chain employs TRBV4-3 and TRBJ2-1, with 7 positions matching TRBD2. With 0 bases clipped from V and 7 bases from J, the junction kept 9 bases outside the gene matches. The CDR3 spans 16 residues. The germline gives CDR1 LGHNA, CDR2 YSLEER. The CDR3 nucleotides are TGCGCCAGCAGCCAAGAATTAGGACTCGGGGGGAATGAGCAGTTCTTC. This gives the protein CASSQELGLGGNEQFF.

The V call is TRBV6-1, the J call TRBJ2-3, with TRBD2 matching over 7 bases. The CDR3 runs 14 residues. The germline gives CDR1 MNHNS, CDR2 SASEGT. After removal of 4 bases from V and 6 bases from J, the junction contained 7 bases not matched to a gene. The CDR3 protein is CASSVRDYTDTQYF. In DNA form, the CDR3 reads TGTGCCAGCAGTGTCCGGGACTACACCGATACGCAGTATTTT.